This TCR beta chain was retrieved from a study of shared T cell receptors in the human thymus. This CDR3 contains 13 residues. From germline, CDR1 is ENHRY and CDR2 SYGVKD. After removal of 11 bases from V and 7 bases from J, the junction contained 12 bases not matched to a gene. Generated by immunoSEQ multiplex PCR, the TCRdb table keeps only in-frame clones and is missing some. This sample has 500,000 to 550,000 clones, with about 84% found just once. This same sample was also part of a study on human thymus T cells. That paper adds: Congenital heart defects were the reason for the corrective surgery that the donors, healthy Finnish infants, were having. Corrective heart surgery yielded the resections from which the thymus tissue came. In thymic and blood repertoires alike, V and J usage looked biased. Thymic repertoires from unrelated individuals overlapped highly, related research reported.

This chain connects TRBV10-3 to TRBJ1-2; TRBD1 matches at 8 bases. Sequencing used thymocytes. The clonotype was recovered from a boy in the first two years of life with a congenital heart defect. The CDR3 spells CAAKAGGGGGYTF. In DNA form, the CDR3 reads TGTGCCGCAAAAGCAGGGGGCGGTGGTGGCTACACCTTC.